This TCR beta chain was captured by sequencing in a study of shared clonotypes between healthy human individuals. Findings of the study overall: The study found about 5% of naive CD4 clonotypes shared across a handful of donors.

Produced via immunoSEQ multiplex PCR; TCRdb's table is partial and in-frame only. The sample records over a million clones, roughly 96% being singletons. Comment on this clone: Its antigen is not identified.

The germline V and J ends were trimmed by 0 bases and 2 bases, with 10 bases remaining between them. This CDR3 has 15 amino acids. Sample: naive CD4+ T cells sorted from blood. Subset: CD45RA+ positively selected. J is TRBJ1-1 and V is TRBV23-1; D not certain. TRBV23-1 is recorded as an ORF, its role being uncertain. This TCR derives from a man younger than 40 in good health. DNA of the CDR3: TGCGCCAGCAGTCAATCGGGCCCGGGAAACACTGAAGCTTTCTTT. Translating it yields CASSQSGPGNTEAFF.